This entry is about one T cell receptor beta chain. TCRdb called the 5' RACE reads again in MiXCR, with one record for every CDR3 protein. This sample has 50,000 to 70,000 distinct CDR3 sequences, with around 20% found just once. The sorted Tregs were CD4+CD25+CD127-/low cells. CDR3 size: 13 residues. Germline CDR1 KGHSH, CDR2 LQKENI. The V end was cut by 6 bases, the J end by 8 bases, with 14 bases between. The rearrangement joins TRBV18 to TRBJ2-1, with D tentatively TRBD2 (7 bases). The source material was tumor-infiltrating Tregs sorted from the breast tumor. This receptor was identified in a female donor with breast cancer. This CDR3 is CASSYREGDEQFF. The CDR3 DNA reads as TGTGCCAGCTCCTACAGGGAGGGGGATGAGCAGTTCTTC.